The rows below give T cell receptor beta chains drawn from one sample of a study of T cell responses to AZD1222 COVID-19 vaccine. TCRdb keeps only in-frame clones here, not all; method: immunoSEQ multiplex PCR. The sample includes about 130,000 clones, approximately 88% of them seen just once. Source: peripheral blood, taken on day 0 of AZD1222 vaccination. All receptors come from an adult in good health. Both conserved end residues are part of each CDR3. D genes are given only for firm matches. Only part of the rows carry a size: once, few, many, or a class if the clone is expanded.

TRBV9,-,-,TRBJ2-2,CASSVGAVGFTGELFF,TGTGCCAGCAGCGTAGGGGCAGTCGGTTTCACCGGGGAGCTGTTTTTT
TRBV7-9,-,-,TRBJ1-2,CASSLALQSPYGYTF,TGTGCCAGCAGCTTAGCGCTCCAGAGTCCCTATGGCTACACCTTC
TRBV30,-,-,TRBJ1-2,CAWSQINYGYTF,TGTGCCTGGAGCCAAATTAACTATGGCTACACCTTC
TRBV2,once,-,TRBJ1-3,CASTSFTTSGNTIYF,TGTGCCAGTACTTCTTTTACAACCTCTGGAAACACCATATATTTT
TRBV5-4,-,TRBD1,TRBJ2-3,CASSPGQGEDTQYF,TGTGCCAGCAGCCCAGGACAGGGGGAAGATACGCAGTATTTT
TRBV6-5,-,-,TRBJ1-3,CASSRDTSGNTIYF,TGTGCCAGCAGTCGGGACACCTCTGGAAACACCATATATTTT
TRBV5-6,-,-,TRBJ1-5,CASSLLPGNQPQHF,TGTGCCAGCAGCTTGCTCCCGGGCAATCAGCCCCAGCATTTT
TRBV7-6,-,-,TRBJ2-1,CASSPLPPGQNNEQFF,TGTGCCAGCAGCCCTCTTCCCCCCGGACAAAACAATGAGCAGTTCTTC
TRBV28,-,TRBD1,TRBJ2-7,CASSPLGTGQGEQYF,TGTGCCAGCAGTCCCTTGGGGACAGGACAGGGAGAGCAGTACTTC
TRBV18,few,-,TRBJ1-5,CASSPDSNQPQHF,TGTGCCAGCTCACCGGACAGCAATCAGCCCCAGCATTTT
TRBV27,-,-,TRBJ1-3,CASSLLWGDGNTIYF,TGTGCCAGCAGTTTACTGTGGGGTGATGGAAACACCATATATTTT
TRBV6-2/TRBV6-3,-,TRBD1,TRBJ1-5,CASSYPTGVNQPQHF,TGTGCCAGCAGTTACCCTACAGGGGTTAATCAGCCCCAGCATTTT
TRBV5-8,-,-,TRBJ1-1,CASSLWAMNTEAFF,TGTGCCAGCAGCTTGTGGGCGATGAACACTGAAGCTTTCTTT
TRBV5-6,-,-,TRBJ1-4,CASSVGHVNEKLFF,TGTGCCAGCAGCGTGGGACACGTTAATGAAAAACTGTTTTTT
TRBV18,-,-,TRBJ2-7,CASSPSGTPEYEQYF,TGTGCCAGCTCACCTTCCGGGACCCCGGAGTACGAGCAGTACTTC
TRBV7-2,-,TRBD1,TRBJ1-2,CASSLTQGATSGGYTF,TGTGCCAGCAGCTTAACTCAGGGGGCGACTTCGGGCGGCTACACCTTC
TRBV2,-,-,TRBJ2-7,CASSEAGFTYEQYF,TGTGCCAGCAGTGAGGCGGGGTTTACCTACGAGCAGTACTTC
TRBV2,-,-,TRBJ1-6,CASSEDGAPNSPLHF,TGTGCCAGCAGTGAAGATGGGGCCCCTAATTCACCCCTCCACTTT
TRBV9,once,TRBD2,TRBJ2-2,CASSVAAGGRNTGELFF,TGTGCCAGCAGCGTAGCAGCGGGGGGCAGGAACACCGGGGAGCTGTTTTTT
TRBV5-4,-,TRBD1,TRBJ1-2,CASSWDRVGGGYTF,TGTGCCAGCAGCTGGGACAGGGTAGGAGGAGGCTACACCTTC
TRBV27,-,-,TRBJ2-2,CASSLGLALTGELFF,TGTGCCAGCAGTTTGGGCCTAGCCTTAACCGGGGAGCTGTTTTTT
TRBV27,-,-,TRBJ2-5,CASSTRLLQETQYF,TGTGCCAGCAGTACTAGACTACTACAAGAGACCCAGTACTTC
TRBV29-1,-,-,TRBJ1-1,CSVDLRPNTEAFF,TGCAGCGTTGATTTAAGGCCGAACACTGAAGCTTTCTTT
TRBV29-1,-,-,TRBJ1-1,CSVGWGTEAFF,TGCAGCGTAGGTTGGGGCACTGAAGCTTTCTTT
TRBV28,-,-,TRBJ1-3,CASLGGTSSGNTIYF,TGTGCCTCCCTGGGAGGGACATCCTCTGGAAACACCATATATTTT
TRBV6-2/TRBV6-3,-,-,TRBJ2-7,CASSYRGFPHEQYF,TGTGCCAGCAGTTATAGGGGGTTCCCCCACGAGCAGTACTTC
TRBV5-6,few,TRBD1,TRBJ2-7,CASSRDSPEQYF,TGTGCCAGCAGCAGGGACAGCCCCGAGCAGTACTTC
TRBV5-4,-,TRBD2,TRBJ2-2,CASSSLTSGGLKAGELFF,TGTGCCAGCAGCTCCCTTACTAGCGGGGGCCTTAAGGCCGGGGAGCTGTTTTTT
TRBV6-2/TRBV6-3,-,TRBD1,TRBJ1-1,CASSHPGQGKTEAFF,TGTGCCAGCAGCCACCCAGGACAGGGAAAAACTGAAGCTTTCTTT
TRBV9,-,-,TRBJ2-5,CASSRDTSQETQYF,TGTGCCAGCAGCCGGGACACCAGTCAAGAGACCCAGTACTTC
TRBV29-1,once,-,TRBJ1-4,CSVAMREGEKLFF,TGCAGCGTCGCGATGAGGGAAGGGGAAAAACTGTTTTTT
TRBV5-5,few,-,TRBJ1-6,CASSLEEFSPLHF,TGTGCCAGCAGCTTGGAAGAGTTTTCACCCCTCCACTTT
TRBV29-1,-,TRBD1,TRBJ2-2,CSVGGRQGRHGELFF,TGCAGCGTTGGGGGGCGACAGGGGAGGCACGGGGAGCTGTTTTTT
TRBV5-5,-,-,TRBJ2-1,CASSPGPFFSYNEQFF,TGTGCCAGCAGCCCCGGACCCTTTTTCTCCTACAATGAGCAGTTCTTC
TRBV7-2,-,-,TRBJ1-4,CASSLGGAGEKLFF,TGTGCCAGCAGCTTAGGGGGGGCAGGGGAAAAACTGTTTTTT
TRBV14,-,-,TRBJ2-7,CASSPGGYEQYF,TGTGCCAGCAGCCCAGGGGGGTACGAGCAGTACTTC
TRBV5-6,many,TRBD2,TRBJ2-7,CASSFGGGRGGEQYF,TGTGCCAGCAGCTTTGGGGGAGGGCGAGGTGGCGAGCAGTACTTC
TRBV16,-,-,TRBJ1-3,CASSPPGERMFSGNTIYF,TGTGCCAGCAGCCCCCCAGGGGAGAGGATGTTCTCCGGAAACACCATATATTTT
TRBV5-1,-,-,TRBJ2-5,CASSPRPAGETQYF,TGCGCCAGCAGCCCCCGTCCGGCGGGGGAGACCCAGTACTTC
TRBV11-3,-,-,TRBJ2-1,CASSLGASAINEQFF,TGTGCCAGCAGCTTAGGGGCTAGCGCTATCAATGAGCAGTTCTTC
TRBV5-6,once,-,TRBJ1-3,CASSRPGVRNTIYF,TGTGCCAGCAGCCGGCCGGGGGTGCGAAACACCATATATTTT
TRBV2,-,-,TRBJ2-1,CASSYSHVGTYNEQFF,TGTGCCAGCAGTTACTCTCATGTCGGTACCTACAATGAGCAGTTCTTC
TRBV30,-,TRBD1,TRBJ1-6,CAWSVGTGGVSPLHF,TGTGCCTGGAGTGTAGGTACAGGGGGGGTTTCACCCCTCCACTTT
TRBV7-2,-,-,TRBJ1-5,CASSPGWDKPQHF,TGTGCCAGCAGCCCAGGGTGGGATAAGCCCCAGCATTTT
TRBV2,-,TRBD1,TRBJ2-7,CASRDRGPEQYF,TGTGCCAGCAGGGACAGGGGTCCCGAGCAGTACTTC
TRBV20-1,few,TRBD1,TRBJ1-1,CSASRGTEAFF,TGCAGTGCTAGCAGGGGGACTGAAGCTTTCTTT